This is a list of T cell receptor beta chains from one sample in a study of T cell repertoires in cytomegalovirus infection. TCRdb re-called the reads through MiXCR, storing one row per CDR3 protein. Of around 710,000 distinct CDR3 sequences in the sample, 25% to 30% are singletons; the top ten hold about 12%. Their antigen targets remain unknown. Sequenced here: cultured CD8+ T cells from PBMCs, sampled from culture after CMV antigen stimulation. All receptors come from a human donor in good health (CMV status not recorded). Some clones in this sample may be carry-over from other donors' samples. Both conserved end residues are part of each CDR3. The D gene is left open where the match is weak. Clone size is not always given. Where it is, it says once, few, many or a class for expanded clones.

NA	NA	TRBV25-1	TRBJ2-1	TGTGCCAGCAGTACCCCTGGCCCCCAGGGCGAGCAGTTCTTC	CASSTPGPQGEQFF
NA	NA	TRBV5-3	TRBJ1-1	TGTGCCAGAAGCTCGCCCGGACAATTGAACACTGAAGCTTTCTTT	CARSSPGQLNTEAFF
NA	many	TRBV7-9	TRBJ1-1	TGTGCCAGCAGCCCCCCGTTAGCCACTGAAGCTTTCTTT	CASSPPLATEAFF
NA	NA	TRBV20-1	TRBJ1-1	TGCAGTGCGCCCTCCCCCTGGACAGCATCTGAAGCTTTCTTT	CSAPSPWTASEAFF
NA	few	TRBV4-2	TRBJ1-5	TGTGCCAGCAGCCAAGATACCGGGGGCCTAGGCCAGCCCCAGCATTTT	CASSQDTGGLGQPQHF
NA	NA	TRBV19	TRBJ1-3	TGTGCCAGTAGCCCCAGTGGGAGCTCTGGAAACACCATATATTTT	CASSPSGSSGNTIYF
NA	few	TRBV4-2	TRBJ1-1	TGTGCCAGCAGCCAAGATAAGGGGGGGCCGGCTTTCTTT	CASSQDKGGPAFF
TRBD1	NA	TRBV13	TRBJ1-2	TGTGCCAGCAGCTCCGCGGACAGGGATCACTATGGCTACACCTTC	CASSSADRDHYGYTF
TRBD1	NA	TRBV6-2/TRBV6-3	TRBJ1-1	TGTGCCAGCAGTTCCCCCCGAACCTCCGGGACAGCCAAGGCTTTCTTT	CASSSPRTSGTAKAFF
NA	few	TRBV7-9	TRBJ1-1	TGTGCCAGCAGCCCTCTGGGAGGGCTGAGGGCTGAAGCTTTCTTT	CASSPLGGLRAEAFF
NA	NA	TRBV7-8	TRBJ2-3	TGTGCCAGCAGCCCAGTGGGACCCGGGGATACGCAGTATTTT	CASSPVGPGDTQYF
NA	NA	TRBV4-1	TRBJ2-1	TGCGCCAGCAGCCAAGAAGCCGGGACGGAATACAATGAGCAGTTCTTC	CASSQEAGTEYNEQFF
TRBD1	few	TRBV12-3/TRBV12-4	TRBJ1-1	TGTGCCAGTAGTCACAGGGGGACTGAAGCTTTCTTT	CASSHRGTEAFF
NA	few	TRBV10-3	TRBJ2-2	TGTGCCATCAGTGACTCAGTGGCCCCGAACACCGGGGAGCTGTTTTTT	CAISDSVAPNTGELFF
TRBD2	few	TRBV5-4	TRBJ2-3	TGTGCCAGCAGCACAGCGGGGGGTGGGGATACGCAGTATTTT	CASSTAGGGDTQYF
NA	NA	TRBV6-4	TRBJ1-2	TGTGCCAGCAGTGACTCGAGAGCCTATGGCTACACCTTC	CASSDSRAYGYTF
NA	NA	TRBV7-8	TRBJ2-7	TGTGCCAGCACCAAGACAGGCAACTCCTACGAGCAGTACTTC	CASTKTGNSYEQYF
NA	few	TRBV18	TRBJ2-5	TGTGCCAGCTCACCAGGGCAGGACGGTGAGACCCAGTACTTC	CASSPGQDGETQYF
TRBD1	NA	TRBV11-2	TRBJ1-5	TGTGCCAGCAGCTTAAGGACAGGGGACTTGAATCAGCCCCAGCATTTT	CASSLRTGDLNQPQHF
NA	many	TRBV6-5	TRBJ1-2	TGTGCCAGCAGTTACGGGGGGGGTGATGGCTACACCTTC	CASSYGGGDGYTF
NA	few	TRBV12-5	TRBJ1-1	TGTGCTAGTGGTTTGACAGGGACGGGCACTGAAGCTTTCTTT	CASGLTGTGTEAFF
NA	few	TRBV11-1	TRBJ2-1	TGTGCCAGCAGCTTAGAGCTCGGGAGCCTATCCTACAATGAGCAGTTCTTC	CASSLELGSLSYNEQFF
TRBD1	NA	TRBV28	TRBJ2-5	TGTGCCAGCAGGCGAGGCTTCGACAGGGGGCGCGACAATGGGGGGGCGCGAGTTGATGAGACCCAGTACTTC	CASRRGFDRGRDNGGARVDETQYF
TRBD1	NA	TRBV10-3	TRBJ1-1	TGTGCCATCAGTGAGAAGGGACAGGGGGCGAACACTGAAGCTTTCTTT	CAISEKGQGANTEAFF
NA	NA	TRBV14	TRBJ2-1	TGTGCCAGCAGCCAAGATAATTCTGGACCCCCGTCCGGGAATGAGCAGTTCTTC	CASSQDNSGPPSGNEQFF
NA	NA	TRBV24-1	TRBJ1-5	TGTGCCGCCGGGCGGGCCGGCAATCAGCCCCAGCATTTT	CAAGRAGNQPQHF
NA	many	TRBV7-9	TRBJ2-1	TGTGCCAGCAGCCCAGCGAGCCGGGGGGCCATATACAATGAGCAGTTCTTC	CASSPASRGAIYNEQFF
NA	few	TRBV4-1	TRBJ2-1	TGCGCCAGCAGCCAAGGACCCCTGGGACTTTACAATGAGCAGTTCTTC	CASSQGPLGLYNEQFF
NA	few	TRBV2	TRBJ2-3	TGTGCCAGCGAGGGACGGAATACGCAGTATTTT	CASEGRNTQYF
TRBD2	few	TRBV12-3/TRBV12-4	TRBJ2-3	TGTGCCAGCAGAATCGGGGGGGGAGATACGCAGTATTTT	CASRIGGGDTQYF
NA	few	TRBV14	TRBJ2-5	TGTGCCAGCAGCCAAGGGAAGCGGATCAACCAAGAGACCCAGTACTTC	CASSQGKRINQETQYF
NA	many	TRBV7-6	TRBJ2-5	TGTGCCAGCAGCTTACCCGACGGGGCAGAAGAGACCCAGTACTTC	CASSLPDGAEETQYF
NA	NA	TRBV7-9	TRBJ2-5	TGTGCCAGCAGCTTAGGACGGTCAACCCAAGAGACCCAGTACTTC	CASSLGRSTQETQYF
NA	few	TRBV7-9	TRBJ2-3	TGTGCCAGCAGCTTGACGGAGCAAATCCTAGATACGCAGTATTTT	CASSLTEQILDTQYF
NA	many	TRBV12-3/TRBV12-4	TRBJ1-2	TGTGCCACCCTTCATATGGGGGGCGTAAACTATGGCTACACCTTC	CATLHMGGVNYGYTF
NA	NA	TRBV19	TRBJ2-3	TGTGCCAGAAATCGACAGGCACCCGATACGCAGTATTTT	CARNRQAPDTQYF
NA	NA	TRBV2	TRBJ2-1	TGTGCCAGCAGTGAGTTTTGGGATAGTTCCTACAATGAGCAGTTCTTC	CASSEFWDSSYNEQFF
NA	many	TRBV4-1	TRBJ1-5	TGCGCCAGCAGCCAAGATAGTCGGCATTTTAGCAATCAGCCCCAGCATTTT	CASSQDSRHFSNQPQHF
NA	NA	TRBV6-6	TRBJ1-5	TGTGCCAGCAGCCTTTTAGACTCGGGAAATCAGCCCCAGCATTTT	CASSLLDSGNQPQHF
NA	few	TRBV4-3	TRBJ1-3	TGCGCCAGCAGCCAAGATTCAGGGGCGAGAAACACCATATATTTT	CASSQDSGARNTIYF
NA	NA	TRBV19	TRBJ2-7	TGTGCCAGTAGTATAGTACCAGGAGGCTACGAGCAGTACTTC	CASSIVPGGYEQYF
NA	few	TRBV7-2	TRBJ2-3	TGTGCCAGCAGGCCCCTCACAGATACGCAGTATTTT	CASRPLTDTQYF
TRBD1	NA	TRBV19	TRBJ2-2	TGTGCCAGTAGTCCCGAAGCGTGGACAGGGGCCACCGGGGAGCTGTTTTTT	CASSPEAWTGATGELFF